This note documents a single TCR beta chain sequence. The CDR3 is 16 amino acids. Germline V lookup: CDR1 MRHNA, CDR2 SNTAGT. V lost 5 bases, J lost 4 bases, and 6 bases stayed unmatched. This entry is derived from a study of shared clonotypes between healthy human individuals. Only in-frame clones appear in the TCRdb table, and some are missing; sequencing was by immunoSEQ multiplex PCR. Altogether some 790,000 clones are present, over 55% being singletons, with the ten largest covering roughly 1.8%. The gene calls are TRBV6-4 and TRBJ2-1; 12 bases are a match to TRBD2. Sequencing used memory CD4+ T cells sorted from blood. Subset: CD45RA-negative fraction. This sequence was found in a woman in her thirties in good health. CDR3 DNA: TGTGCCAGCAGTCGACTAGCGGGAGAGTCTTACAATGAGCAGTTCTTC. Protein: CASSRLAGESYNEQFF.